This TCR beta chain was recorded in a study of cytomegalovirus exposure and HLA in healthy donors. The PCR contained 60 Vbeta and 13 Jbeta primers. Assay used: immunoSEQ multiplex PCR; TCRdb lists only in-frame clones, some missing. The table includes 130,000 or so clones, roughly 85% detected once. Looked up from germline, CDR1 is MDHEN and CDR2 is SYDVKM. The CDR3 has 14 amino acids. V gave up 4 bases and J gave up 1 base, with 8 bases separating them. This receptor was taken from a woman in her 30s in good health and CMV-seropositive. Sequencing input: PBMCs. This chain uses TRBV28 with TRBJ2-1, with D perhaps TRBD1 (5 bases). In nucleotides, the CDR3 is TGTGCCAGCAGTTCGCAGGGATCCTACAATGAGCAGTTCTTC. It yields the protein CASSSQGSYNEQFF.